The rows below give T cell receptor beta chains drawn from one sample of a study of cytomegalovirus exposure and HLA in healthy donors. TCRdb keeps only in-frame clones here, not all; method: immunoSEQ multiplex PCR. The repertoire holds about 160,000 clones, with around 78% as singletons. Input material: PBMCs. These receptor sequences come from a woman aged 18-29 years in good health and CMV-seronegative. Each CDR3 is given with its conserved first and last residue. Each record gives: CDR3 DNA, CDR3 protein, J gene, clone size, D gene, V gene. A D gene is named only where the DNA matches it firmly. Some rows mark clone size as missing; the rest say once, few, many or name a class of expanded clone.

cdr3_nt: TGCGCCAGCAGCCAAAGGGACAGGGGGATCAATGAGCAGTTCTTC; cdr3_aa: CASSQRDRGINEQFF; j_call: TRBJ2-1; clone_size: -; d_call: TRBD1; v_call: TRBV4-1
cdr3_nt: TGTGCCAGCAGCGCCGGTGGGGCCAACGTCCTGACTTTC; cdr3_aa: CASSAGGANVLTF; j_call: TRBJ2-6; clone_size: -; d_call: -; v_call: TRBV5-6
cdr3_nt: TGTGCCAGCAGTTACTCTCTAGCGATGGGCTACAATGAGCAGTTCTTC; cdr3_aa: CASSYSLAMGYNEQFF; j_call: TRBJ2-1; clone_size: -; d_call: -; v_call: TRBV6-5
cdr3_nt: TGCGCCAGCCGCTCAGTGATTGCTAATGAAAAACTGTTTTTT; cdr3_aa: CASRSVIANEKLFF; j_call: TRBJ1-4; clone_size: -; d_call: -; v_call: TRBV5-1
cdr3_nt: TGCAGCGCTGCCGCCGGAGCGGGGGGAAACACCATATATTTT; cdr3_aa: CSAAAGAGGNTIYF; j_call: TRBJ1-3; clone_size: -; d_call: -; v_call: TRBV29-1
cdr3_nt: TGCGCCAGCAGCTTGGCGGCCGTAGCGATGGGGGATACGCAGTATTTT; cdr3_aa: CASSLAAVAMGDTQYF; j_call: TRBJ2-3; clone_size: -; d_call: -; v_call: TRBV5-1
cdr3_nt: TGTGCCTGGAGCCTGGACAGGGATGACTATGGCTACACCTTC; cdr3_aa: CAWSLDRDDYGYTF; j_call: TRBJ1-2; clone_size: -; d_call: TRBD1; v_call: TRBV30
cdr3_nt: TGTGCCAGCAGCGAGGGAGCAGCCCCAGGTTATGGCTACACCTTC; cdr3_aa: CASSEGAAPGYGYTF; j_call: TRBJ1-2; clone_size: -; d_call: -; v_call: TRBV9
cdr3_nt: TGTGCCAGCTCTCGGGACAGCAATGAAAAACTGTTTTTT; cdr3_aa: CASSRDSNEKLFF; j_call: TRBJ1-4; clone_size: -; d_call: TRBD1; v_call: TRBV18
cdr3_nt: TGTGCCAGTAGTATGGTTGAGGGGGGGGAAGCTTTCTTT; cdr3_aa: CASSMVEGGEAFF; j_call: TRBJ1-1; clone_size: -; d_call: -; v_call: TRBV19
cdr3_nt: TGTGCCAGCAGCCGGGGGACAGGGAGGGTCTACGAGCAGTACTTC; cdr3_aa: CASSRGTGRVYEQYF; j_call: TRBJ2-7; clone_size: -; d_call: TRBD1; v_call: TRBV5-6
cdr3_nt: TGCGCCAGCAGTTTCGGGGACTCTGGAGACACCATATATTTT; cdr3_aa: CASSFGDSGDTIYF; j_call: TRBJ1-3; clone_size: -; d_call: -; v_call: TRBV5-1
cdr3_nt: TGTGCCAGCAGCCCAAGGGGGGGGGACTTCCAAGAGACCCAGTACTTC; cdr3_aa: CASSPRGGDFQETQYF; j_call: TRBJ2-5; clone_size: -; d_call: -; v_call: TRBV11-2
cdr3_nt: TGTGCCAGCAGCTTTCAGGGAAGAAGAACTAATGAAAAACTGTTTTTT; cdr3_aa: CASSFQGRRTNEKLFF; j_call: TRBJ1-4; clone_size: -; d_call: -; v_call: TRBV5-6
cdr3_nt: TGTGCCACTACTGGCCCCTACGGGGTAACTAATGAAAAACTGTTTTTT; cdr3_aa: CATTGPYGVTNEKLFF; j_call: TRBJ1-4; clone_size: -; d_call: -; v_call: TRBV19
cdr3_nt: TGTGCCAGCACCACGACCGACAGGAACTATGGCTACACCTTC; cdr3_aa: CASTTTDRNYGYTF; j_call: TRBJ1-2; clone_size: -; d_call: -; v_call: TRBV7-9
cdr3_nt: TGTGCCAGCAGCGTAGCCGCGAGCGGGGAAGCGCGGCAGTACTTC; cdr3_aa: CASSVAASGEARQYF; j_call: TRBJ2-7; clone_size: -; d_call: TRBD2; v_call: TRBV9
cdr3_nt: TGTGCCAGCAGCTTAGGTGGACAGGGCGGCACAGATACGCAGTATTTT; cdr3_aa: CASSLGGQGGTDTQYF; j_call: TRBJ2-3; clone_size: -; d_call: TRBD1; v_call: TRBV11-3
cdr3_nt: TGTGCCTGGAAGGGACAGGGCAATCAGCCCCAGCATTTT; cdr3_aa: CAWKGQGNQPQHF; j_call: TRBJ1-5; clone_size: -; d_call: TRBD1; v_call: TRBV30
cdr3_nt: TGTGCCAGCAGCGCGGGACAGGGGCCCTACGAGCAGTACTTC; cdr3_aa: CASSAGQGPYEQYF; j_call: TRBJ2-7; clone_size: -; d_call: TRBD1; v_call: TRBV2
cdr3_nt: TGTGCCAGCAGCGTAGCCGTTTCAGGGACCCAGTACTTC; cdr3_aa: CASSVAVSGTQYF; j_call: TRBJ2-5; clone_size: -; d_call: -; v_call: TRBV9
cdr3_nt: TGTGCCAGCAGTTTGGGTCAGCGCGGGACTCGTGATACGCAGTATTTT; cdr3_aa: CASSLGQRGTRDTQYF; j_call: TRBJ2-3; clone_size: once; d_call: -; v_call: TRBV28
cdr3_nt: TGTGCCAGCAGTTCCTCGGGGGGGCTCGGGAACACCATATATTTT; cdr3_aa: CASSSSGGLGNTIYF; j_call: TRBJ1-3; clone_size: -; d_call: -; v_call: TRBV6-5
cdr3_nt: TGTGCCAGTATGCGTGGGACAGCGAACACTGAAGCTTTCTTT; cdr3_aa: CASMRGTANTEAFF; j_call: TRBJ1-1; clone_size: -; d_call: TRBD1; v_call: TRBV19
cdr3_nt: TGTGCCAGCAGCTTAAATGCGGGAGGGCATGGCTACACCTTC; cdr3_aa: CASSLNAGGHGYTF; j_call: TRBJ1-2; clone_size: few; d_call: -; v_call: TRBV13
cdr3_nt: TGTGCCAGCTCACCATCTGCTAAGGAGACCCAGTACTTC; cdr3_aa: CASSPSAKETQYF; j_call: TRBJ2-5; clone_size: few; d_call: -; v_call: TRBV18
cdr3_nt: TGCGCCAGCAGCTCCGTTCCTGGCGGGACGGAAGCAGATACGCAGTATTTT; cdr3_aa: CASSSVPGGTEADTQYF; j_call: TRBJ2-3; clone_size: -; d_call: -; v_call: TRBV5-1
cdr3_nt: TGTGCCAGCAGCGTGGACAGGGGTAACTATGGCTACACCTTC; cdr3_aa: CASSVDRGNYGYTF; j_call: TRBJ1-2; clone_size: -; d_call: TRBD1; v_call: TRBV9
cdr3_nt: TGTGCCAGCAGCCCAATTCGGGGGGTACCTAACAGCAACACTGAAGCTTTCTTT; cdr3_aa: CASSPIRGVPNSNTEAFF; j_call: TRBJ1-1; clone_size: -; d_call: -; v_call: TRBV28
cdr3_nt: TGTGCCAGCAGCCCGTACGCTCGGAGTAACACTGAAGCTTTCTTT; cdr3_aa: CASSPYARSNTEAFF; j_call: TRBJ1-1; clone_size: once; d_call: -; v_call: TRBV5-8
cdr3_nt: TGTGCCAGCAGCGCCTACGGACAGGGGGGTACTGAAGCTTTCTTT; cdr3_aa: CASSAYGQGGTEAFF; j_call: TRBJ1-1; clone_size: -; d_call: TRBD1; v_call: TRBV6-1
cdr3_nt: TGTGCCAGCAGCTTAGCGGGGGGGGCCTATGAGCAGTTCTTC; cdr3_aa: CASSLAGGAYEQFF; j_call: TRBJ2-1; clone_size: -; d_call: TRBD2; v_call: TRBV11-2
cdr3_nt: TGTGCCAGCAGCCCGAATAGCAGGGACACCCCTAACTATGGCTACACCTTC; cdr3_aa: CASSPNSRDTPNYGYTF; j_call: TRBJ1-2; clone_size: -; d_call: -; v_call: TRBV7-3
cdr3_nt: TGCGCCAGCAGCTTAACGGGATCCTACAATGAGCAGTTCTTC; cdr3_aa: CASSLTGSYNEQFF; j_call: TRBJ2-1; clone_size: -; d_call: -; v_call: TRBV5-1
cdr3_nt: TGTGCCAGTAGACAGGGAGGCTGGAAGAGCACTGAAGCTTTCTTT; cdr3_aa: CASRQGGWKSTEAFF; j_call: TRBJ1-1; clone_size: -; d_call: TRBD1; v_call: TRBV6-1
cdr3_nt: TGTGCCAGCAGATACGGACAGGGGGATGTGAGGCCCCAGCATTTT; cdr3_aa: CASRYGQGDVRPQHF; j_call: TRBJ1-5; clone_size: few; d_call: TRBD1; v_call: TRBV6-5
cdr3_nt: TGCGCCAGCAGCTACGGGACTGGGGTTTACACAGATACGCAGTATTTT; cdr3_aa: CASSYGTGVYTDTQYF; j_call: TRBJ2-3; clone_size: -; d_call: -; v_call: TRBV5-1
cdr3_nt: TGTGCCAGCAGCAGGGACAGGGTGGGAGCCGGGGAGCTGTTTTTT; cdr3_aa: CASSRDRVGAGELFF; j_call: TRBJ2-2; clone_size: -; d_call: TRBD1; v_call: TRBV7-8
cdr3_nt: TGTGCCAGCAGCTTAGGCAGCTATGGCTACACCTTC; cdr3_aa: CASSLGSYGYTF; j_call: TRBJ1-2; clone_size: -; d_call: -; v_call: TRBV7-8
cdr3_nt: TGTGCCAGTAGTATCTTCACAGGGGGTACTGGAAACACCATATATTTT; cdr3_aa: CASSIFTGGTGNTIYF; j_call: TRBJ1-3; clone_size: -; d_call: TRBD1; v_call: TRBV19
cdr3_nt: TGTGCCAGCAGCGGGGGACAGATCTCCTACAATGGGCAGTTCTTC; cdr3_aa: CASSGGQISYNGQFF; j_call: TRBJ2-1; clone_size: -; d_call: TRBD1; v_call: TRBV5-5
cdr3_nt: TGCGCCAGCAGCATGGACAGGGCAACCTCGGGAAGCTCTGGAAACACCATATATTTT; cdr3_aa: CASSMDRATSGSSGNTIYF; j_call: TRBJ1-3; clone_size: -; d_call: TRBD1; v_call: TRBV5-1
cdr3_nt: TGTGCCACCAGCAGAGGACTAGCGGGAGGTGGCACACTGAGCACAGATACGCAGTATTTT; cdr3_aa: CATSRGLAGGGTLSTDTQYF; j_call: TRBJ2-3; clone_size: -; d_call: TRBD2; v_call: TRBV15
cdr3_nt: TGCGCCAGCAGCCCCCTTTGGGCCCGAAACTATGGCTACACCTTC; cdr3_aa: CASSPLWARNYGYTF; j_call: TRBJ1-2; clone_size: -; d_call: -; v_call: TRBV4-1
cdr3_nt: TGTGCCAGCAGCCCCACCCTATCTCCGGGAAACACCATATATTTT; cdr3_aa: CASSPTLSPGNTIYF; j_call: TRBJ1-3; clone_size: few; d_call: -; v_call: TRBV7-2